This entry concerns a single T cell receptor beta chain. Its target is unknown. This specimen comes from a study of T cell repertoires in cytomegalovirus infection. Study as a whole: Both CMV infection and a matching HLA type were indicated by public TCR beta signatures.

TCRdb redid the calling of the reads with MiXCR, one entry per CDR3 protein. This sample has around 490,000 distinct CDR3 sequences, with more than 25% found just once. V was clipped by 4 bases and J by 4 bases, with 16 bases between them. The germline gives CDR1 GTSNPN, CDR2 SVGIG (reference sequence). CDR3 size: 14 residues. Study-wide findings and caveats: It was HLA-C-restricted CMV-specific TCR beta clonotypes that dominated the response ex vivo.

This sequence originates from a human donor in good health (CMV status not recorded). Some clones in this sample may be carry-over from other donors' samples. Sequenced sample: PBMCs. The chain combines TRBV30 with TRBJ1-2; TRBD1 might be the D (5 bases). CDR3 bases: TGTGCCTGGACTTCGGGACCTACGAGCTATGGCTACACCTTC. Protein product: CAWTSGPTSYGYTF.